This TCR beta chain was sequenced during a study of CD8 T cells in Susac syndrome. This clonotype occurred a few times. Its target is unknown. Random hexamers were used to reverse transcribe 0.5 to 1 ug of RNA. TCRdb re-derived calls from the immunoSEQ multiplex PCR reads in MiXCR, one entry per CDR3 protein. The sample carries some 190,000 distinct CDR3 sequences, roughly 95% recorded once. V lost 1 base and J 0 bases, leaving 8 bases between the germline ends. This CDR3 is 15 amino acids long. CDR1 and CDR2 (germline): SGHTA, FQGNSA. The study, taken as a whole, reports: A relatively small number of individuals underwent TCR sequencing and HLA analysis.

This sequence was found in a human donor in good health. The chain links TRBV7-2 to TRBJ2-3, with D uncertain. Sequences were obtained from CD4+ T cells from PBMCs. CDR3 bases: TGTGCCAGCAGCTTAGATGGTGGCAGCACAGATACGCAGTATTTT. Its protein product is CASSLDGGSTDTQYF.